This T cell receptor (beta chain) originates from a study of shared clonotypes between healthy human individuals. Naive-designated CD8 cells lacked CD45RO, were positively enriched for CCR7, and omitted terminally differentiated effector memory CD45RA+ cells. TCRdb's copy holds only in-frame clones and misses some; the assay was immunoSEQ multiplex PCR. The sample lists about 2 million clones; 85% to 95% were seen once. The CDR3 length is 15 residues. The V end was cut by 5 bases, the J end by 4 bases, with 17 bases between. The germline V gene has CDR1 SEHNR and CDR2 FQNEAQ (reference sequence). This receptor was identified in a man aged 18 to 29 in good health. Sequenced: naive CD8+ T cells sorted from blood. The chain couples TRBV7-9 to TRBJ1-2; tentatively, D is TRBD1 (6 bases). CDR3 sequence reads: CASSQDWGRRYGYTF. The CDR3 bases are TGTGCCAGCAGCCAAGACTGGGGGCGTCGCTATGGCTACACCTTC.